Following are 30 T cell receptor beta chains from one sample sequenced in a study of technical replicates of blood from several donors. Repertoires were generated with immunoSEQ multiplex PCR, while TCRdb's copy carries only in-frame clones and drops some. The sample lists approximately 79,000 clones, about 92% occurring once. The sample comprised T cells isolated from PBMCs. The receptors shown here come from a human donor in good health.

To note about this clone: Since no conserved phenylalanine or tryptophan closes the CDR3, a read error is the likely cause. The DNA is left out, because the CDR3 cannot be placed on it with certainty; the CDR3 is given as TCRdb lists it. The CDR3 loop is CSVSGTDLSL. The rearrangement links TRBV29-1 to TRBJ1-2; the DNA was not used to check the table's D call, TRBD1. The CDR3 is made up of 10 amino acids, end residues included. Per the germline V gene, CDR1 is SQVTM and CDR2 is ANQGSEA.

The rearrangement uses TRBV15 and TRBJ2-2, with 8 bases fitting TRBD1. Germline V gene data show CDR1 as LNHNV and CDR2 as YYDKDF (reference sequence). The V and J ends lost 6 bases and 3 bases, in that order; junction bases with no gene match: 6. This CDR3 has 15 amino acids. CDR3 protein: CATREQGDYTGELFF. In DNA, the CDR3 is TGTGCCACCAGAGAACAGGGGGATTACACCGGGGAGCTGTTTTTT.

The CDR3 coding sequence is TGTGCCTGGAGTCGACAGGGAATCCAGCCCCAGCATTTT. Its translation: CAWSRQGIQPQHF. The chain links TRBV30 to TRBJ1-5; 7 bases map to TRBD1. CDR1 is GTSNPN, CDR2 SVGIG, per germline (reference sequence). With V trimmed by 2 bases and J by 7 bases, 5 bases remained unmatched. This CDR3 has 13 residues.

CDR3 coding DNA: TGTGCCAGTAGTGTTTTGCGGGGTGATGAGCAGTTCTTC. Its protein product is CASSVLRGDEQFF. V gene TRBV19 combines with J gene TRBJ2-1, with a possible D match to TRBD2 (6 bases). V shed 5 bases and J shed 8 bases, with 13 bases lying between them. Germline assignment: CDR1 LNHDA and CDR2 SQIVND (reference sequence). The CDR3 totals 13 residues.

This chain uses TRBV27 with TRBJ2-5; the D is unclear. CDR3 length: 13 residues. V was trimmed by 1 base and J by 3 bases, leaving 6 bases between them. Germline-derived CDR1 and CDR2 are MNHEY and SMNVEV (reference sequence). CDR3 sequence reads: CASSLFVEETQYF. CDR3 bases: TGTGCCAGCAGTTTATTCGTCGAAGAGACCCAGTACTTC.

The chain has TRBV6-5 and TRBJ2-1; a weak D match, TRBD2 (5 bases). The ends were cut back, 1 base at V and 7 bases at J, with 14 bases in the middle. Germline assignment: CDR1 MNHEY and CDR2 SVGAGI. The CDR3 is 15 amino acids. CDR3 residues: CASSYWGTEGNEQFF. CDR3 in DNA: TGTGCCAGCAGTTACTGGGGTACTGAGGGAAATGAGCAGTTCTTC.

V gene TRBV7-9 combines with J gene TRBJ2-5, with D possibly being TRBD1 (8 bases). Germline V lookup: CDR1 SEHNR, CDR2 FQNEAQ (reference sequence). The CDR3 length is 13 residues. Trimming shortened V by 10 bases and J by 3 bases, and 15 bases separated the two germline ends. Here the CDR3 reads CAIWTGREETQYF. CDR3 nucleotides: TGTGCCATCTGGACAGGGAGGGAAGAGACCCAGTACTTC.

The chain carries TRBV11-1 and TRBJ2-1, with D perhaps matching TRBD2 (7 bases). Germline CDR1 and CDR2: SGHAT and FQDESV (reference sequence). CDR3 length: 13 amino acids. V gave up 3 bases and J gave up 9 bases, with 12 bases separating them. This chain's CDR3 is CASSLGGAGEQFF. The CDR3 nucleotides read TGTGCCAGCAGCTTGGGGGGGGCGGGTGAGCAGTTCTTC. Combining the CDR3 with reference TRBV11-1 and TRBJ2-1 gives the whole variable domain EAEVAQSPRYKITEKSQAVAFWCDPISGHATLYWYRQILGQGPELLVQFQDESVVDDSQLPKDRFSAERLKGVDSTLKIQPAELGDSAMYLCASSLGGAGEQFFGPGTRLTVL.

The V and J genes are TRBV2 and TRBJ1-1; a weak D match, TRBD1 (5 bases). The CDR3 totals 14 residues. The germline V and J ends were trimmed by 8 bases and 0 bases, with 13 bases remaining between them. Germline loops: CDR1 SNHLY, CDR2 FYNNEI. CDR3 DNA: TGTGCCAGCTGCCTGGACATCATGAACACTGAAGCTTTCTTT. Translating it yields CASCLDIMNTEAFF.

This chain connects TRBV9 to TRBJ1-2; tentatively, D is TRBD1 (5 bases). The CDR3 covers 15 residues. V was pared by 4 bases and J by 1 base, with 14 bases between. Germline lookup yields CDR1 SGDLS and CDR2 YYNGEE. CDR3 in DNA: TGTGCCAGCAGCCTAACGTCAGGGCATAACTATGGCTACACCTTC. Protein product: CASSLTSGHNYGYTF.

CDR3 loop: CASSLIGSGSFGEQFF. For the CDR3, the DNA is TGTGCCAGCAGCTTAATAGGTAGCGGGAGTTTTGGTGAGCAGTTCTTC. V and J are TRBV7-3 and TRBJ2-1; 9 positions match TRBD2. The CDR3 runs 16 residues. Germline assignment: CDR1 SGHTA and CDR2 FQGTGA. V gave up 1 base and J gave up 9 bases; unmatched junction bases: 10.

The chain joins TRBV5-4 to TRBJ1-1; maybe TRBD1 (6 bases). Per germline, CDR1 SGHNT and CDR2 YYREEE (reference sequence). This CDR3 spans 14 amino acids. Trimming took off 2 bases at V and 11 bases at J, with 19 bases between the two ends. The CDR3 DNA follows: TGTGCCAGCAGCTTCCCCGGGACATCGGCAGGTGCTTTCTTT. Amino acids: CASSFPGTSAGAFF.

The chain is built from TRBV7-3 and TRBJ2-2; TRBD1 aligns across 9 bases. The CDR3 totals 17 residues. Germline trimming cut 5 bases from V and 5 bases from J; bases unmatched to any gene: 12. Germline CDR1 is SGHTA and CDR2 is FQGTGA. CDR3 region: CASSPTGDRVGTGELFF. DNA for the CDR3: TGTGCCAGCAGCCCCACGGGGGACAGGGTGGGAACCGGGGAGCTGTTTTTT. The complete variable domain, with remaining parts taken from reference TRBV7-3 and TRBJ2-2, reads GAGVSQTPSNKVTEKGKYVELRCDPISGHTALYWYRQSLGQGPEFLIYFQGTGAADDSGLPNDRFFAVRPEGSVSTLKIQRTERGDSAVYLCASSPTGDRVGTGELFFGEGSRLTVL.

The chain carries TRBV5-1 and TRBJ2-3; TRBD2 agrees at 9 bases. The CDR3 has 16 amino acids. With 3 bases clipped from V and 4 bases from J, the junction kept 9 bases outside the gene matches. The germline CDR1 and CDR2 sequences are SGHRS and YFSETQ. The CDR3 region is CASSSFPIAGADTQYF. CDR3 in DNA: TGCGCCAGCAGCTCCTTCCCGATAGCGGGAGCAGATACGCAGTATTTT.

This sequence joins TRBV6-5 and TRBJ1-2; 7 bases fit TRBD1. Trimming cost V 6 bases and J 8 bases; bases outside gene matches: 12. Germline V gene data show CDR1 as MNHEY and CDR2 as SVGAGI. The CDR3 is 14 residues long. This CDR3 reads CASSPRGQGEGYTF. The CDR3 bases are TGTGCCAGCAGCCCTAGGGGGCAGGGCGAAGGCTACACCTTC.

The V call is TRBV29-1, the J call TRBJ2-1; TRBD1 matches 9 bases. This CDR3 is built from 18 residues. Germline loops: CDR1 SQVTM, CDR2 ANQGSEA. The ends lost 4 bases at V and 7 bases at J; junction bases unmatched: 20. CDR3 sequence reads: CSVAIRVFGTGLFNEQFF. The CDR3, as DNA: TGCAGCGTTGCTATAAGGGTATTCGGGACAGGGCTTTTTAATGAGCAGTTCTTC.

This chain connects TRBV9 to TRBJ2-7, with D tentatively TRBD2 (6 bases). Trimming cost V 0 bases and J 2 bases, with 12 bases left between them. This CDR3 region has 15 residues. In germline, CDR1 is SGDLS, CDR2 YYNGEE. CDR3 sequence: CASSVGWTGAYEQYF. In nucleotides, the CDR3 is TGTGCCAGCAGCGTAGGGTGGACGGGGGCCTACGAGCAGTACTTC.

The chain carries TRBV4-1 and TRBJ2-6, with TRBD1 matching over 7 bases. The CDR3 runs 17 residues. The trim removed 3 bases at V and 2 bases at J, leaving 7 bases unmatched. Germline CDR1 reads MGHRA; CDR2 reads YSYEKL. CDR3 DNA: TGCGCCAGCAGCCATGAGGGGCAGGGGGCTGGGGCCAACGTCCTGACTTTC. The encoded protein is CASSHEGQGAGANVLTF.

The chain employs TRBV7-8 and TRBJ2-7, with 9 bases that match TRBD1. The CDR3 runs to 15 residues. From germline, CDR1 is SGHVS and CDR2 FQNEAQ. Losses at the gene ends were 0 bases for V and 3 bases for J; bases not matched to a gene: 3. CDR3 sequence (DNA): TGTGCCAGCAGCTTAGCGGCGACAGGGGGCTACGAGCAGTACTTC. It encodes CASSLAATGGYEQYF.

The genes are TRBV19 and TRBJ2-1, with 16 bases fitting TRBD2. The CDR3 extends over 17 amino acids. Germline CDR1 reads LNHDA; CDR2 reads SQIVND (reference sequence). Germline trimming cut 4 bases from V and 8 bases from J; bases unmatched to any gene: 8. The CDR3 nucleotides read TGTGCCAGTAGTAATCCGGGACTAGCGGGGGGGAGGGATGAGCAGTTCTTC. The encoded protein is CASSNPGLAGGRDEQFF.

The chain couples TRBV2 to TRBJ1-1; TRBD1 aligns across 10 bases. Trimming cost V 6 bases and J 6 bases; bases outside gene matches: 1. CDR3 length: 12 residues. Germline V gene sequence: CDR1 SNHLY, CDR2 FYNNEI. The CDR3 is CASSGTGAEAFF. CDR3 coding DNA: TGTGCCAGCAGCGGGACAGGGGCTGAAGCTTTCTTT.

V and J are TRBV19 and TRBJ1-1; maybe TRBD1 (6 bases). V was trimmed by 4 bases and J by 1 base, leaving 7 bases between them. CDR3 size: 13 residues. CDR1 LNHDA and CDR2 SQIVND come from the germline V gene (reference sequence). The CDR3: CASSTTGNTEAFF. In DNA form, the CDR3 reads TGTGCCAGTAGTACGACAGGGAACACTGAAGCTTTCTTT.

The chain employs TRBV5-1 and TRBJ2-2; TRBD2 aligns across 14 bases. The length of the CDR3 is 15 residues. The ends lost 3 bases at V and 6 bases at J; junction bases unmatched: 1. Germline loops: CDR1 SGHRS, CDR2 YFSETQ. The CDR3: CASSSGLAGAGELFF. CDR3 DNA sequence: TGCGCCAGCAGCTCGGGACTAGCGGGAGCCGGGGAGCTGTTTTTT.

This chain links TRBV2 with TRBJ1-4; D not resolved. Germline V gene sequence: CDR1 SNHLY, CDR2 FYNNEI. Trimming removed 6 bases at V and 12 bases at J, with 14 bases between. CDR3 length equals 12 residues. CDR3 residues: CASSQVQIELFF. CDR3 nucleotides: TGTGCCAGCAGCCAGGTACAGATAGAACTGTTTTTT.

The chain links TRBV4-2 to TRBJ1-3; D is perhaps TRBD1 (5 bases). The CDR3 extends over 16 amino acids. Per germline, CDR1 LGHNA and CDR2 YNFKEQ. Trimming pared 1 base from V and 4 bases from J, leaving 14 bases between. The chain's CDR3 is CASSQGFGGVGNTIYF. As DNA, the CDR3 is TGTGCCAGCAGCCAAGGATTCGGAGGGGTCGGAAACACCATATATTTT.

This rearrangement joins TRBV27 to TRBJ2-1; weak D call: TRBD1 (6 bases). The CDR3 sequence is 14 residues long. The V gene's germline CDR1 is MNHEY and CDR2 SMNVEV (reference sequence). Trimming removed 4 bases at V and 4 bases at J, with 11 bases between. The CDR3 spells CASSSGARYNEQFF. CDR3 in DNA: TGTGCCAGCAGTTCAGGGGCCAGATACAATGAGCAGTTCTTC.

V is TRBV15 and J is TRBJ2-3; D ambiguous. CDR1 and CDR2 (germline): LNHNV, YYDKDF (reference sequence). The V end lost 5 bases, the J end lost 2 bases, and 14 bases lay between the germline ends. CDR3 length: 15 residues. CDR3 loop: CATSPAGWLTDTQYF. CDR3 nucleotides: TGTGCCACCAGCCCCGCAGGTTGGCTCACAGATACGCAGTATTTT.

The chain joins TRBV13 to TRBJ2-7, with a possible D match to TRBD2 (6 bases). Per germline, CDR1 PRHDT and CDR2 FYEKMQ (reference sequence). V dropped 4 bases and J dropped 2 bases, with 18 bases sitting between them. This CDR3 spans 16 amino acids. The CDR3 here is CASSSRAGTKTYEQYF. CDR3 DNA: TGTGCCAGCAGCTCCCGAGCGGGTACTAAGACCTACGAGCAGTACTTC.

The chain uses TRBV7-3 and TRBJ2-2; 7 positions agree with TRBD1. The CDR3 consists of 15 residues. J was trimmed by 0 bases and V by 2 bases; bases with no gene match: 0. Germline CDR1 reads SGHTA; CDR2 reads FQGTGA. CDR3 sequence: CASSLGTANTGELFF. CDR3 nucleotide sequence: TGTGCCAGCAGCTTAGGGACAGCGAACACCGGGGAGCTGTTTTTT.

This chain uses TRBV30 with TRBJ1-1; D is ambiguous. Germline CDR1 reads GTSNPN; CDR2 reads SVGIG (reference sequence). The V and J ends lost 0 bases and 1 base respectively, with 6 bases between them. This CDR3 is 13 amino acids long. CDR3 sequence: CAWSVSRNTEAFF. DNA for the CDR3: TGTGCCTGGAGTGTTTCCAGGAACACTGAAGCTTTCTTT.